What follows is one T cell receptor (beta chain) and its context. The target antigen is unknown. Germline is not matched at one junction end, which may reflect a read error. Germline V gene lookup returns CDR1 SEHNR and CDR2 FQNEAQ (reference sequence). This CDR3 comprises 11 residues. Template switching, a step in the protocol, added a universal primer site, and cDNA carried unique molecular identifiers. TCRdb reanalysed the 5' RACE reads using MiXCR and keeps one entry per CDR3 protein. The sample lists 500,000 to 550,000 distinct CDR3 sequences; approximately 20% were seen once. This specimen comes from a study of identical twins. The study's findings and limits: Among beta out-of-frame sequences, excess sharing between twins appeared weaker. Models underestimated TCR alpha sharing (out-of-frame) in monozygotic twins. Fewer insertions marked abundant cord blood beta clonotypes; young adult naive trended weakly, memory not at all.

The same specimen was also included in a second study, on yellow fever vaccine responses in identical twins.

The sample comprised CD4+ T cells sorted from blood. The chain uses TRBV7-9 and TRBJ2-1, with 8 bases aligning to TRBD2. The source is a woman aged 18-35 years in good health. The CDR3 DNA reads as TGTGCCAGCAGCTTCGATCGGGAGGGCCATTTC. It specifies CASSFDREGHF.